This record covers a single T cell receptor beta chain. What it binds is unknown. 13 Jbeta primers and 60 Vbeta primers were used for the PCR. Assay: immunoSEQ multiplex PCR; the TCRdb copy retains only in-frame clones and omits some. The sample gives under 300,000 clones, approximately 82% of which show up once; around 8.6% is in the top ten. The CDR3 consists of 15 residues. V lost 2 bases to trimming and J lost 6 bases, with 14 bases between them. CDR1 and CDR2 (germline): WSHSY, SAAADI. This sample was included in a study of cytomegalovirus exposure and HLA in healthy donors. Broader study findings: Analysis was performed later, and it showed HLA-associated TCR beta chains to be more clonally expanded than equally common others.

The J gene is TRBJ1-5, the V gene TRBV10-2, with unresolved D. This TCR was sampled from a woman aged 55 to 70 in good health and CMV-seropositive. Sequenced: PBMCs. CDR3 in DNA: TGCGCCAGCAGTGAGCGGGGTGTGCAAGTTCAGCCCCAGCATTTT. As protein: CASSERGVQVQPQHF.